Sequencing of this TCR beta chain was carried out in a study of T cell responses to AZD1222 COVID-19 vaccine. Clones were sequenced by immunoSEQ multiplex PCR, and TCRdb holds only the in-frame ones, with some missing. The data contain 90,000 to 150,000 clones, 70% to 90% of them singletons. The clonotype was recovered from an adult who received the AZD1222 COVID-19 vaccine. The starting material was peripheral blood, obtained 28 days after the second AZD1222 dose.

CDR3 amino acids: CASSEFSGAEAFF. The CDR3 nucleotides read TGCGCCAGCAGTGAGTTTTCCGGGGCTGAAGCTTTCTTT. The chain employs TRBV10-1 and TRBJ1-1, with D unresolved. Trimming cost V 1 base and J 6 bases, with 9 bases left between them. This CDR3 is 13 amino acids long. Germline lookup yields CDR1 WNHNN and CDR2 SYGVQD (reference sequence).